This T cell receptor (beta chain) came from a study of breast tumors, draining lymph nodes, adjacent tissues. Breast cancer patients provided tissue from their axillary draining lymph nodes. V lost 7 bases, J lost 4 bases, and 19 bases lay in between. The CDR3 loop spans 15 amino acids. Per germline, CDR1 MNHNY and CDR2 SVGAGI (reference sequence). The study's findings and limits: Data fit most tumor T cells coming from lymph node, expanding in tumor. Tumor T cell lymph node origin was a supported hypothesis, not proven. Compared with basal-like, luminal-like tumors shared significantly more repertoire with nontumor tissue. Tumors had less TCR diversity than lymph nodes, more than nontumor tissue.

This clonotype has at least ten counts. Antigen: not known. TCRdb redid the calling of the multiplex PCR reads with MiXCR, one entry per CDR3 protein. The sample contains 200,000 or so distinct CDR3 sequences, roughly 31% of which appear only once. This TCR came from a female donor with breast cancer. Some clones in this sample may be carry-over from other donors' samples. This chain joins TRBV6-6 and TRBJ1-2; no firm D call. The sample was axillary lymph node tissue. In DNA, the CDR3 is TGTGCCAGCACTCTCGACTCTCGGATAGCCTATGGCTACACCTTC. It translates to CASTLDSRIAYGYTF.